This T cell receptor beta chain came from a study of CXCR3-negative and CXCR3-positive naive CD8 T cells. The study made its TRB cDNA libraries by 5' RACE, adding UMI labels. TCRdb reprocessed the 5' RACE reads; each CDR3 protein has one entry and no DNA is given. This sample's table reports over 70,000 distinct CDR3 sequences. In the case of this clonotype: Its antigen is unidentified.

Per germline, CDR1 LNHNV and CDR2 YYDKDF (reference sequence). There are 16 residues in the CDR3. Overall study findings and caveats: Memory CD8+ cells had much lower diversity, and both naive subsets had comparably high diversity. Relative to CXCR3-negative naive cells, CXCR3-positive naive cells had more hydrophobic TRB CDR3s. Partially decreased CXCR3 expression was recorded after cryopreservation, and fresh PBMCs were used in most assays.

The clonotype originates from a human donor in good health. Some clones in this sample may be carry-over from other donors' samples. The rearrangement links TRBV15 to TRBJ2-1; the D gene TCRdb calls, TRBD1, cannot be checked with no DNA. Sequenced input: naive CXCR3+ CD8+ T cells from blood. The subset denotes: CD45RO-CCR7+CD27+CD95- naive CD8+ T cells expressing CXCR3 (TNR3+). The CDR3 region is CATSGGMGGLYNEQFF.